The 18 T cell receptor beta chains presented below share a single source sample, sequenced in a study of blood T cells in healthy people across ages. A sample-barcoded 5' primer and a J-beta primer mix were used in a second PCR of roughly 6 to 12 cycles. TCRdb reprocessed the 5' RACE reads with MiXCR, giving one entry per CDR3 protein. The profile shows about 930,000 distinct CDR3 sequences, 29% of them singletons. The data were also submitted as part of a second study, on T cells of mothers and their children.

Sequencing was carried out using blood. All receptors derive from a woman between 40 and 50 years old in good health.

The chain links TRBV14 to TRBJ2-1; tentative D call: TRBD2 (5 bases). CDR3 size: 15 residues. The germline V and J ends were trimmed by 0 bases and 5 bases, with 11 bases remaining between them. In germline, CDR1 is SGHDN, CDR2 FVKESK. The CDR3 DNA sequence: TGTGCCAGCAGCCAAGACGTGGACTCAAACAATGAGCAGTTCTTC. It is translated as CASSQDVDSNNEQFF.

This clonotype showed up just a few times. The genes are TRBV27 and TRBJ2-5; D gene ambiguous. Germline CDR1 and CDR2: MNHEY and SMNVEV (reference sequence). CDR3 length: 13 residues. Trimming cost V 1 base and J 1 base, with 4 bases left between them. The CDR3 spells CASSLFIQETQYF. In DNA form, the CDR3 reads TGTGCCAGCAGTTTATTTATCCAAGAGACCCAGTACTTC.

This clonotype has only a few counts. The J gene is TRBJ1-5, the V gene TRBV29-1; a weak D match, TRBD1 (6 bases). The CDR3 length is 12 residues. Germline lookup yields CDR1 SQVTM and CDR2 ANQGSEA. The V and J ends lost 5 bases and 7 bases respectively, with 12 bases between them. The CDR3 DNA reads TGCAGCGTTCAGACAGGTGGACAGCCCCAGCATTTT. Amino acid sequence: CSVQTGGQPQHF.

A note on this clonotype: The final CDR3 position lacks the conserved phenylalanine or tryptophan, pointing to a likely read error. The CDR3 spells CSARARIRTDTQYL. The CDR3 nucleotides are TGCAGTGCTAGAGCACGGATCCGCACAGATACGCAGTATTTG. This rearrangement joins TRBV20-1 to TRBJ2-3; D is unresolved. Germline CDR1 and CDR2: DFQATT and SNEGSKA (reference sequence). CDR3 length equals 14 residues. The V gene lost 1 base and the J gene lost 1 base, with 9 bases spanning the gap.

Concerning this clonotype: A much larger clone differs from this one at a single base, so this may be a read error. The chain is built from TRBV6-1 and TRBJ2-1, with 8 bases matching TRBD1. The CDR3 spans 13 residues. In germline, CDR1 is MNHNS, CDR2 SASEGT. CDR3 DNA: TGTGCCAGCAGTGCGACAGGGGAAAATGAGCTGTTCTTC. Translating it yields CASSATGENELFF.

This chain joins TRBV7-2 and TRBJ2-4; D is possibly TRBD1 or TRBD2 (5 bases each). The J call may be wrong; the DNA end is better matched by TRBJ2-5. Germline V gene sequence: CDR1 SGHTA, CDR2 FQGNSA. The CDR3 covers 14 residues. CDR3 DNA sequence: TGTGCCAGCCTCCCGGGACCGCGCCAAGAGACCCAGTACTTC. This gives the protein CASLPGPRQETQYF.

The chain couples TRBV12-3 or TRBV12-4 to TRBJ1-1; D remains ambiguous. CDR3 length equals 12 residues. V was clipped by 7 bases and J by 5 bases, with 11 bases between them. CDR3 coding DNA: TGTGCCAGCACCTTCAAGGGAACTGAAGCTTTCTTT. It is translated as CASTFKGTEAFF.

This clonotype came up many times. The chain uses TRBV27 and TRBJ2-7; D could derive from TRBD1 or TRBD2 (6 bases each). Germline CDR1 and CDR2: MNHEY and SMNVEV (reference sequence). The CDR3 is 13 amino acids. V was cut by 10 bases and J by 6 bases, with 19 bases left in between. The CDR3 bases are TGTGCCACCCAAGTGGACGGAGGGGGCGAGCAGTACTTC. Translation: CATQVDGGGEQYF.

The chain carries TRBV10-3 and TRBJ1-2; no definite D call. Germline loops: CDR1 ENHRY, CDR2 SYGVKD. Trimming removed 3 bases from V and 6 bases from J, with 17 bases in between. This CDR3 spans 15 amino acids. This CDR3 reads CAISDNLQKWNGYTF. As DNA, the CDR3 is TGTGCCATCAGTGATAACTTACAGAAATGGAATGGCTACACCTTC.

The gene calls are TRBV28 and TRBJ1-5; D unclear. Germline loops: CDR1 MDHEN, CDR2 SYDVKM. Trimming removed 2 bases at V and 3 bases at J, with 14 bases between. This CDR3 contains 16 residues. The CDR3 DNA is TGTGCCAGCAGTTTACCCGGAGGAGGCTTCAATCAGCCCCAGCATTTT. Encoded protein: CASSLPGGGFNQPQHF.

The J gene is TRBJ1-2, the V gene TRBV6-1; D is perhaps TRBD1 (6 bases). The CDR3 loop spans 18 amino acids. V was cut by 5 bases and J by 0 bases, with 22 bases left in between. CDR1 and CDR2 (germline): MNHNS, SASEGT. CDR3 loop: CASSPRGDTLKTNYGYTF. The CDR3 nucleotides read TGTGCCAGCAGTCCACGGGGGGACACACTAAAGACTAACTATGGCTACACCTTC.

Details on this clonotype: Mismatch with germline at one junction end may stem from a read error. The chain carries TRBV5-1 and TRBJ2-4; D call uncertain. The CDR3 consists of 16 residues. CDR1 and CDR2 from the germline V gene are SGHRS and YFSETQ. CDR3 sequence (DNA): TGCGCCAGTAGCTTGGAAATGGGTAGAACCAAAAGCATTCAGTACTTC. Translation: CASSLEMGRTKSIQYF.

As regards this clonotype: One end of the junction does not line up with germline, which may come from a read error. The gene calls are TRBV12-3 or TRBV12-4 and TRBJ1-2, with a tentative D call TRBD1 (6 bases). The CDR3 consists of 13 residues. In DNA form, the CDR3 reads TGTGCCAGCAGGTTAGCGCGGGGGCACGGCTACACCTTC. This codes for CASRLARGHGYTF.

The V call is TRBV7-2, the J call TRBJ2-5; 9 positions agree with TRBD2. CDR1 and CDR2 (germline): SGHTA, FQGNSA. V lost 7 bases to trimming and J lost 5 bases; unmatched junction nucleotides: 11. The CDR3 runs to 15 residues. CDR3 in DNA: TGTGCCAGCACCATTGGATTAGCGGGGGTGGAGACCCAGTACTTC. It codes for CASTIGLAGVETQYF.

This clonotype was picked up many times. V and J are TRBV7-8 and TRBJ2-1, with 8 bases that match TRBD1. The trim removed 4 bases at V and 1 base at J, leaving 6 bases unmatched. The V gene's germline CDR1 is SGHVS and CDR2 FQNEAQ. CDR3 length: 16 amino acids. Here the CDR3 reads CASSSRGRSSYNEQFF. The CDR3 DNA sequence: TGTGCCAGCAGCTCCAGGGGGCGGTCTTCCTACAATGAGCAGTTCTTC.

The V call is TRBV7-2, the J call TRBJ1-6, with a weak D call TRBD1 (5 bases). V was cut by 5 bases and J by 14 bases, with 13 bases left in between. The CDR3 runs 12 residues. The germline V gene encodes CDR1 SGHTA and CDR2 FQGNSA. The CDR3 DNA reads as TGTGCCAGCAGCCCGGGGGGTTTAACCCTCCACTTT. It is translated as CASSPGGLTLHF.

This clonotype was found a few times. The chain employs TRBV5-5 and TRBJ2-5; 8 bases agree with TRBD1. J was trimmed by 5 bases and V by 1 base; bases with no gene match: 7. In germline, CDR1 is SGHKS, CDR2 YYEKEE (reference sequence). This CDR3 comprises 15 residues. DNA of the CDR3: TGTGCCAGCAGCTTGTATACCACAGGGGGGGAGACCCAGTACTTC. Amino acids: CASSLYTTGGETQYF.

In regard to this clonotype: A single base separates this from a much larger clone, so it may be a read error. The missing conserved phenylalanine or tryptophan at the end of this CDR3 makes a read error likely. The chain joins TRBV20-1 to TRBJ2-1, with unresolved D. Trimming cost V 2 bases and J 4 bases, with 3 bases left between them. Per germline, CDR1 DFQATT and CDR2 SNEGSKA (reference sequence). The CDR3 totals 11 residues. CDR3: CSARQYNEQFC. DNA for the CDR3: TGCAGTGCTAGACAGTACAATGAGCAGTTCTGC.